Here is one T cell receptor (beta chain) with its context. In this sample, this clonotype turned up a few times. Its antigen remains undetermined. Base qualities were left out, and no much larger clone turns up one base away. These data come from a study of T-cell memory formation after mild COVID-19 (dated by TCRdb to the early 2020s). Regarding the study in general: TCR sequence clusters from the two donors were largely donor specific. Longitudinal TCRalpha and TCRbeta repertoire sequencing tracked T-cell clones expanding and contracting after mild COVID-19 in a couple of donors. The cohort comprised two young, previously healthy adult volunteers, one female and one male.

The full study reports these points: The detection of some responding clones in pre-infection memory suggests that pre-existing cross-reactive memory T cells joined the SARS-CoV-2 response. Only two mild cases were covered in the study, and larger cohorts including severe cases with pre-infection samples were considered necessary. Clones contracting from day 15 to 85 had balanced CD4/CD8 phenotypes, while a second wave expanding from day 15 to 37 was biased towards CD4+. Whether the second-wave clones peaking on day 37 were SARS-CoV-2 specific was not confirmed. Contracting CD4+ clones were found mainly in CM and EM memory subsets, while CD8+ clones were enriched in EMRA.

Instrument used: Illumina NovaSeq 6000. TCRalpha and TCRbeta cDNA libraries were constructed by 5'RACE with constant-segment primers, with sample barcodes and unique molecular identifiers being introduced. RNA was extracted from every sample with Trizol reagent. Amplification of the libraries took two PCR steps, and the second step added a second sample barcode plus Illumina TruSeq adapters. Sequencing of the libraries was done on an Illumina NovaSeq, producing 2 x 150 bp paired-end reads. Per the source publication's procedure: The reads were demultiplexed and collapsed into UMI-guided consensus sequences using migec v1.2.7. With mixcr v2.1.11, UMI consensuses were aligned to TRA and TRB V and J templates and assembled into clonotypes. A clonotype was counted as expanded or contracted only when both edgeR and NoisET called the clonotype significant, with the noise models trained on biological replicates. edgeR calls used a false discovery rate-adjusted p below 0.01 and a log2 fold-change threshold of 1. As an exploratory analysis of dynamics, max-normalized trajectories of the 1000 most abundant clonotypes were examined by PCA with hierarchical clustering. The CD4 or CD8 phenotype of responding clones was assigned using the separately sequenced CD4+ and CD8+ repertoires. The public reads were reprocessed in TCRdb via fastp at Q25 and MiXCR, keeping in-frame beta chains. Rows matching on CDR3 protein sequence are summarized as one entry with the most common DNA and genes. V and J calls and clone size were set by TCRdb, not the authors. The sample table shows 350,000 to 450,000 distinct CDR3 sequences, and 13% to 15% are seen once. The ten largest make up about 22% of the sample.

Ficoll-Paque density gradient centrifugation was used to isolate PBMCs. Specimen: PBMCs or a T cell subset sorted from them (not recorded which). The TCR sequence derives from a man aged 18 to 30 who had mild COVID-19 (a few samples of this study predate the infection). The sample titles of this study are shuffled in the database, so cell type and time point are left out; the donor was told from shared clones.

The CDR3 region reads CASSSRRGVKNIQYF. The DNA sequence is as follows: TGTGCCAGTTCCTCTAGACGGGGCGTCAAAAACATTCAGTACTTC. The sequence links TRBV7-2 to TRBJ2-4; the D call is possibly TRBD1 or TRBD2, each sharing 5 bases. Taken from cysteine to phenylalanine, the CDR3 has 15 residues. Left in the record is the CDR3 DNA by itself, 45 bases read in frame from the first base. V is reduced by 9 bases and J by 3 bases, leaving a spacing of 18 bases between them. From the germline V gene, CDR1 is SGHTA and CDR2 is FQGNSA.